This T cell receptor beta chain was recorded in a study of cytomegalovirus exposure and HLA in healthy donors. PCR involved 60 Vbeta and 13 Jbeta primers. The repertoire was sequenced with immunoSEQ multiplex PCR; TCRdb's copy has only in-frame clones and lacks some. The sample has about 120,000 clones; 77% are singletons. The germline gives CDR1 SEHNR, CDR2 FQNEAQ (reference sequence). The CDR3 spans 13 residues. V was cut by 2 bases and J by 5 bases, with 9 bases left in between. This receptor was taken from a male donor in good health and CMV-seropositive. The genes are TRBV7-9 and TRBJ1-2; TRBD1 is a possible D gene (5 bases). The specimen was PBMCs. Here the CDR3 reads CASSLSGGYGYTF. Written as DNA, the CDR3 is TGTGCCAGCAGCTTATCCGGGGGGTATGGCTACACCTTC. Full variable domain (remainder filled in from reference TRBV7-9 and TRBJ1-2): DTGVSQNPRHKITKRGQNVTFRCDPISEHNRLYWYRQTLGQGPEFLTYFQNEAQLEKSRLLSDRFSAERPKGSFSTLEIQRTEQGDSAMYLCASSLSGGYGYTFGSGTRLTVV.